This entry lists 14 T cell receptor beta chains sequenced from one sample in a study of neurological immune-mediated disorders. From the 5' RACE reads, TCRdb called clonotypes with MiXCR, one entry per CDR3 protein. Counted here are 93,000 or so distinct CDR3 sequences, less than 14% occurring once; the ten biggest clones make up approximately 3.3%. The time point here: longitudinal time-point 3. Input material: PBMCs. These receptors were taken from a female donor with HTLV-1-associated myelopathy (HAM/TSP).

This clonotype was counted many times. The chain couples TRBV7-9 to TRBJ2-7; 11 nucleotides line up with TRBD2. The CDR3 has 18 amino acids. V gave up 4 bases and J gave up 0 bases; unmatched junction bases: 11. The germline gives CDR1 SEHNR, CDR2 FQNEAQ (reference sequence). The CDR3 sequence is CASSSIPGLAANSYEQYF. Written as DNA, the CDR3 is TGTGCCAGCAGCTCAATACCGGGACTAGCGGCTAACTCCTACGAGCAGTACTTC.

The table lists this clonotype with many counts. CDR3 sequence: CSARDRLEGGTIYF. CDR3 in DNA: TGCAGTGCTAGAGACCGGCTGGAAGGGGGCACCATATATTTT. V is TRBV20-1 and J is TRBJ1-3; possible D gene TRBD1, 6 bases. The CDR3 has 14 residues. Germline lookup yields CDR1 DFQATT and CDR2 SNEGSKA (reference sequence). V was shortened by 0 bases and J by 9 bases, with 15 bases between the two germline ends.

This clonotype was counted many times. The gene calls are TRBV7-3 and TRBJ1-1, with D uncertain. Trimming left V 5 bases short and J 7 bases short, with 11 bases between. In germline, CDR1 is SGHTA, CDR2 FQGTGA. The CDR3 covers 12 residues. The CDR3 region is CASSDPPGEAFF. Here the CDR3 DNA reads TGTGCCAGCAGCGACCCCCCAGGTGAAGCTTTCTTT.

In this sample, this clonotype turned up many times. This sequence joins TRBV5-1 and TRBJ2-1, with a weak D call TRBD1 (8 bases). CDR3 size: 15 residues. The V end lost 4 bases, the J end lost 5 bases, and 16 bases lay between the germline ends. Germline V gene sequence: CDR1 SGHRS, CDR2 YFSETQ. The CDR3 region has the DNA TGCGCCAGCAGCCCACAGGGGGGGAAAGACAATGAGCAGTTCTTC. Its protein is CASSPQGGKDNEQFF.

The chain combines TRBV6-5 with TRBJ2-7; 9 bases are a match to TRBD1. The CDR3 length is 12 residues. Germline values: CDR1 MNHEY, CDR2 SVGAGI. V gave up 6 bases and J gave up 3 bases; unmatched junction bases: 0. In DNA form, the CDR3 reads TGTGCCAGCAGGACAGGGGGCTACGAGCAGTACTTC. As protein: CASRTGGYEQYF.

The table lists this clonotype with many counts. The chain is built from TRBV6-5 and TRBJ2-7; D is perhaps TRBD1 or TRBD2 (5 bases each). CDR1 is MNHEY and CDR2 is SVGAGI in the germline V gene. CDR3 size: 15 residues. V lost 6 bases, J lost 3 bases, and 18 bases lay in between. CDR3: CASSLRGDGLYEQYF. The CDR3 nucleotides are TGTGCCAGCAGCCTTCGTGGGGACGGCCTCTACGAGCAGTACTTC.

The chain uses TRBV10-3 and TRBJ2-3, with a possible D match to TRBD1 (6 bases). The germline V and J ends were trimmed by 8 bases and 0 bases, with 18 bases remaining between them. Germline lookup yields CDR1 ENHRY and CDR2 SYGVKD. This CDR3 has 16 residues. The CDR3 DNA reads TGTGCCATCTCCGCATCCGGGACATCTAGCACAGATACGCAGTATTTT. Translated: CAISASGTSSTDTQYF.

The sample holds a few counts of this clonotype. This chain's CDR3 is CASSSSGLAGGGITDTQYF. The CDR3 bases are TGTGCCAGCAGCTCGTCGGGACTAGCGGGGGGCGGGATCACAGATACGCAGTATTTT. This chain links TRBV5-6 with TRBJ2-3; the match to TRBD2 covers 15 bases. Per the germline V gene, CDR1 is SGHDT and CDR2 is YYEEEE. The V gene end was trimmed by 3 bases and the J gene end by 2 bases; junction bases not matched to a gene: 10. The CDR3 sequence is 19 residues long.

This clonotype was recorded many times. The chain joins TRBV5-1 to TRBJ2-7, with 8 bases that match TRBD2. The germline CDR1 and CDR2 sequences are SGHRS and YFSETQ. This CDR3 has 15 residues. V gave up 4 bases and J gave up 6 bases; unmatched junction bases: 12. The CDR3 region has the DNA TGCGCCAGCAGCCGAGAGACCGGGACTAGTGGCGAGCAGTACTTC. Its protein product is CASSRETGTSGEQYF.

This clonotype was detected only a few times. The CDR3 DNA is TGCGCCAGCAGCTTGGGACAGGGGCAAAATACGCAGTATTTT. Its translation is CASSLGQGQNTQYF. The chain combines TRBV5-1 with TRBJ2-3; 8 bases are shared with TRBD1. Trimming removed 0 bases from V and 7 bases from J; junction bases left unmatched: 4. Per the germline V gene, CDR1 is SGHRS and CDR2 is YFSETQ. The CDR3 totals 14 residues.

In this sample, this clonotype turned up many times. The genes are TRBV10-3 and TRBJ2-7, with TRBD2 as a possible D gene (6 bases). CDR1 and CDR2 (germline): ENHRY, SYGVKD. This CDR3 region has 14 residues. V lost 7 bases and J 1 base, leaving 14 bases between the germline ends. In nucleotides, the CDR3 is TGTGCCATCAACCCGGGACGGGGGTCCTACGAGCAGTACTTC. This sequence encodes CAINPGRGSYEQYF.

The V and J genes are TRBV5-1 and TRBJ2-3; either TRBD1 or TRBD2 may supply D (5 bases each). Germline lookup yields CDR1 SGHRS and CDR2 YFSETQ. V gave up 0 bases and J gave up 6 bases, with 17 bases separating them. The CDR3 loop spans 16 amino acids. CDR3 residues: CASSLGLGGVSDTQYF. The CDR3 bases are TGCGCCAGCAGCTTGGGGCTTGGGGGTGTGTCGGATACGCAGTATTTT.

About this clonotype itself: A junction boundary mismatches the germline segment, possibly from a read error. This sequence joins TRBV27 and TRBJ2-1; no definite D call. The CDR3 is made up of 14 amino acids. Germline V lookup: CDR1 MNHEY, CDR2 SMNVEV (reference sequence). The CDR3 reads CASTTMSAYDEQFF. CDR3 bases: TGTGCCAGCACCACTATGAGCGCCTACGATGAGCAGTTCTTC.

This clonotype was found many times. This chain joins TRBV28 and TRBJ2-7; D remains ambiguous. Looked up from germline, CDR1 is MDHEN and CDR2 is SYDVKM. The CDR3 length is 15 residues. The V gene lost 3 bases and the J gene lost 1 base, with 13 bases spanning the gap. CDR3 bases: TGTGCCAGCAGTTTCAGTAGGATCGGATCCTACGAGCAGTACTTC. This codes for CASSFSRIGSYEQYF.